The present TCR beta chain was sequenced within a study of blood T cell repertoires in COVID-19 (dated by TCRdb to 2020 to 2022). Background for the entire study: Samples from collaborators originated in the United States, Italy and Spain and spanned both the acute and convalescent phases of COVID-19. The material from the prospective study consisted of cDNA or gDNA derived from T cells, B-cell-depleted T cells, or PBMCs. Subjects who had been exposed to COVID-19, were actively infected with it, or had recovered from it provided the deeply sampled blood TCRbeta repertoires that made up the dataset. The repertoires were made available in a free public database intended to serve as a resource for research on the immune response to SARS-CoV-2. The samples were drawn from the first 160 participants of the ongoing ImmuneRACE study and from 1,254 subjects provided by 6 global collaborators. Sample metadata almost always included a de-identified subject ID, COVID-19 status, age in years and sex. Where available, HLA class I and class II types were taken from metadata supplied by the sample provider and were not determined by assay-based typing. Here is what the overall study found, with its caveats: Clinical and demographic metadata were provided uncurated, with the amount varying by source and participant.

The immunoSEQ Assay, a bias-controlled multiplex PCR, was used to amplify TCRbeta CDR3 regions from genomic DNA. The source study handled its data this way. Nucleated cell counts per sample were estimated from amplification of reference gene primers within the assay. To quantify the absolute abundance of each unique TCRbeta CDR3 rearrangement, sequence reads were collapsed and filtered. For each sample, productive Simpson clonality was calculated as the square root of Simpson's diversity index over productive rearrangements. In its TCRdb copy, this immuneACCESS table keeps in-frame sequences only and misses some clones. Where compared with another copy, unresolved V genes explain less than half of these, and the others have no known cause. Clonal size and the V and J genes are those of that table, whereas D and trimming came from the DNA. Within this sample are tens of thousands of clones, with under 90% of them counted one time only. Of the sample, about 0.4% falls within the top ten clones.

In regard to this clone: This receptor's antigen is unknown. No base qualities exist here, and no much larger clone lies one base off it.

Whole blood was collected in K2EDTA tubes by collaborating institutions according to the institutions' own protocols. For TCRbeta analysis, collaborator samples were shipped as frozen whole blood, as isolated PBMCs, or as DNA extracted from either sample type. CDR1 and CDR2 are drawn from the germline V gene: SGHTA, FQGNSA. The CDR3 covers 18 residues, taking in both the cysteine and the phenylalanine. The CDR3 DNA has 54 bases and is translated from base 1. The germline V and J ends show losses of 1 base and 3 bases respectively, and no gene match explains 12 bases of the junction. Source material: peripheral blood. The sequence came from a human donor in a cohort sampled during active COVID-19. This chain joins TRBV7-2 to TRBJ2-3; 8 bases in between match TRBD2. The DNA is as follows: TGTGCCAGCAGCTTAGGGAAAGGGGGACTAGTCCTTACAGATACGCAGTATTTT. Its protein is CASSLGKGGLVLTDTQYF.